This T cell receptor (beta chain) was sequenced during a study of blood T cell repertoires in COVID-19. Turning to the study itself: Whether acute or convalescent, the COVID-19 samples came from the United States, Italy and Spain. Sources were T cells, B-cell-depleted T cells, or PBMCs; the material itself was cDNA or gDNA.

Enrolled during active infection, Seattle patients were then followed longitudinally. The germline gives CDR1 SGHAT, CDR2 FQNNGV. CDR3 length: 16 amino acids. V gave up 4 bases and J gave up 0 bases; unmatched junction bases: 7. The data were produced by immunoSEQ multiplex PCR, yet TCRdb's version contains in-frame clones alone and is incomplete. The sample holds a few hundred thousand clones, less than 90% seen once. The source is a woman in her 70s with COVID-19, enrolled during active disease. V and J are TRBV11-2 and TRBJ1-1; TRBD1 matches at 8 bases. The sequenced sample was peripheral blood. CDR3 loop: CASSSQGGDLNTEAFF. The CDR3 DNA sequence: TGTGCCAGCAGCTCACAGGGGGGGGACCTGAACACTGAAGCTTTCTTT.